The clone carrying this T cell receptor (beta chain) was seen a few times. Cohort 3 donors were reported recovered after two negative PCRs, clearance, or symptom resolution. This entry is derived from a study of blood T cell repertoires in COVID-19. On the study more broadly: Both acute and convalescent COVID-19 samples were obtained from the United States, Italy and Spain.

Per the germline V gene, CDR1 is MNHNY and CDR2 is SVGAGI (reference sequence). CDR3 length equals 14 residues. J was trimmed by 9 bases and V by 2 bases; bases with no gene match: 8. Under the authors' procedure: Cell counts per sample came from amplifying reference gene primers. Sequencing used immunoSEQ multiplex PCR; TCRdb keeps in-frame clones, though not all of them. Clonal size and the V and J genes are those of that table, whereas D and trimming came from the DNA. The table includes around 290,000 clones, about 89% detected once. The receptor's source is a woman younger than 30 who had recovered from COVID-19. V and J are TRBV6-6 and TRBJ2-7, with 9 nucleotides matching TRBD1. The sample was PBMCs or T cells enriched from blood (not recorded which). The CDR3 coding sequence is TGTGCCAGCAGTTACGCCGGACAGGGGACTATGCAGTACTTC. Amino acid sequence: CASSYAGQGTMQYF.